The 19 T cell receptor beta chains in this list originate from one sample, sequenced in a study of T cell responses to AZD1222 COVID-19 vaccine. Assay: immunoSEQ multiplex PCR; the TCRdb copy retains only in-frame clones and omits some. The sample shows under 120,000 clones, about 85% of them seen only once. The sample was peripheral blood, taken 28 days after the second AZD1222 dose. Receptor source: an adult who received the AZD1222 COVID-19 vaccine.

The chain is built from TRBV5-4 and TRBJ1-3, with a weak D call TRBD1 (5 bases). The germline V and J ends were trimmed by 4 bases and 1 base, with 15 bases remaining between them. Germline V lookup: CDR1 SGHNT, CDR2 YYREEE (reference sequence). The CDR3 spans 16 residues. CDR3 DNA sequence: TGTGCCAGCAGCGGTGACAGCTCGCCATCTGGAAACACCATATATTTT. This codes for CASSGDSSPSGNTIYF.

The rearrangement joins TRBV18 to TRBJ2-1; no reliable D call. With 1 base removed from V and 7 bases from J, the gap between germline ends came to 11 bases. Germline V gene sequence: CDR1 KGHSH, CDR2 LQKENI. This CDR3 has 14 residues. CDR3 residues: CASSPRGSNNEQFF. In nucleotides, the CDR3 is TGTGCCAGCTCACCACGGGGTAGCAATAATGAGCAGTTCTTC.

This clone was counted at least ten times. This chain connects TRBV5-8 to TRBJ1-2, with D possibly TRBD1 on 5 matching bases. V lost 4 bases, J lost 4 bases, and 17 bases lay in between. The CDR3 is made up of 15 amino acids. Per germline, CDR1 SGHTS and CDR2 YDEGEE. CDR3 sequence reads: CASSGNGGWSYGYTF. The DNA for the CDR3 is TGTGCCAGCAGCGGAAACGGGGGTTGGAGCTATGGCTACACCTTC.

This chain links TRBV27 with TRBJ2-3, with 12 nucleotides matching TRBD2. The CDR3 totals 15 residues. Germline loops: CDR1 MNHEY, CDR2 SMNVEV (reference sequence). The junction had 3 bases not matched to a gene; V was cut back by 4 bases and J by 4 bases. CDR3 protein: CASSSRLAGADTQYF. The CDR3 nucleotides are TGTGCCAGCAGTTCCCGACTAGCGGGAGCAGATACGCAGTATTTT.

The chain joins TRBV2 to TRBJ2-7; D may be TRBD1 or TRBD2 (6 bases each). CDR3 length equals 18 residues. The ends were cut back, 2 bases at V and 3 bases at J, with 23 bases in the middle. Germline V gene data show CDR1 as SNHLY and CDR2 as FYNNEI. CDR3 amino acids: CASSEFAPGEVNGYEQYF. The CDR3, as DNA: TGTGCCAGCAGTGAATTCGCGCCAGGGGAGGTTAATGGCTACGAGCAGTACTTC.

A few counts support this clone. The rearrangement uses TRBV3-1 (or the pseudogene TRBV3-2) and TRBJ2-5, with 9 nucleotides matching TRBD1. CDR1 and CDR2 from the germline V gene are LGHDT and YNNKEL (reference sequence). V gave up 4 bases and J gave up 1 base; unmatched junction bases: 4. The CDR3 is 15 residues long. The CDR3 region is CASSLPTGGQETQYF. Here the CDR3 DNA reads TGTGCCAGCAGCCTTCCGACAGGGGGCCAAGAGACCCAGTACTTC.

This clone was seen once. The gene calls are TRBV11-2 and TRBJ2-1; unclear D gene. This CDR3 contains 15 residues. In germline, CDR1 is SGHAT, CDR2 FQNNGV. Trimming pared 0 bases from V and 0 bases from J, leaving 6 bases between. As DNA, the CDR3 is TGTGCCAGCAGCTTAGAAGCGTCCTCCTACAATGAGCAGTTCTTC. Its protein product is CASSLEASSYNEQFF.

This clone was seen more than once but under ten times. V gene TRBV5-1 combines with J gene TRBJ2-7; D is perhaps TRBD2 (6 bases). V lost 0 bases, J lost 12 bases, and 25 bases lay in between. The CDR3 extends over 16 amino acids. Germline lookup yields CDR1 SGHRS and CDR2 YFSETQ. CDR3: CASSLEGWLASALSYF. The CDR3 DNA reads as TGCGCCAGCAGCTTGGAGGGTTGGCTAGCGTCAGCCTTATCGTACTTC.

The chain couples TRBV18 to TRBJ1-1; TRBD1 matches at 9 bases. CDR3 size: 15 residues. CDR1 KGHSH and CDR2 LQKENI come from the germline V gene. V was pared by 4 bases and J by 0 bases, with 3 bases of the junction left unmatched. The CDR3: CASSRTGGMNTEAFF. As DNA, the CDR3 is TGTGCCAGCTCACGAACAGGGGGCATGAACACTGAAGCTTTCTTT.

This rearrangement joins TRBV28 to TRBJ2-2; D may be TRBD1 (6 bases). V lost 4 bases, J lost 0 bases, and 12 bases lay in between. The germline gives CDR1 MDHEN, CDR2 SYDVKM. The CDR3 is made up of 16 amino acids. CDR3 nucleotide sequence: TGTGCCAGCAGTTCCACAGGGACCGCGAACACCGGGGAGCTGTTTTTT. It is translated as CASSSTGTANTGELFF. Full variable domain (rest looked up from reference TRBV28 and TRBJ2-2): DVKVTQSSRYLVKRTGEKVFLECVQDMDHENMFWYRQDPGLGLRLIYFSYDVKMKEKGDIPEGYSVSREKKERFSLILESASTNQTSMYLCASSSTGTANTGELFFGEGSRLTVL.

This chain uses TRBV10-1 with TRBJ2-7; D gene uncertain. This CDR3 spans 10 amino acids. The germline V gene has CDR1 WNHNN and CDR2 SYGVQD (reference sequence). V lost 5 bases and J 5 bases, leaving 4 bases between the germline ends. CDR3 coding DNA: TGCGCCAGCAGTACTGACGAGCAGTACTTC. It codes for CASSTDEQYF.

V is TRBV7-8 and J is TRBJ2-7; tentative D call: TRBD1 (7 bases). This CDR3 is 14 amino acids long. The V end lost 2 bases, the J end lost 4 bases, and 12 bases lay between the germline ends. Germline CDR1 SGHVS, CDR2 FQNEAQ. CDR3 bases: TGTGCCAGCAGCTTAAGTTCAGGGGGGTACGAGCAGTACTTC. Its translation: CASSLSSGGYEQYF.

The chain employs TRBV6-5 and TRBJ1-4; D is unclear. V lost 5 bases, J lost 6 bases, and 13 bases lay in between. CDR1 is MNHEY, CDR2 SVGAGI, per germline. The CDR3 has 14 amino acids. CDR3 loop: CASSRTRTYEKLFF. The CDR3 DNA follows: TGTGCCAGCAGTCGAACCCGGACCTATGAAAAACTGTTTTTT.

The chain couples TRBV5-4 to TRBJ2-5; 10 nucleotides line up with TRBD1. The germline gives CDR1 SGHNT, CDR2 YYREEE (reference sequence). This CDR3 contains 16 residues. The V segment lost 4 bases and the J segment 2 bases; nucleotides outside the gene matches: 8. The CDR3 region is CASSTGGTGVQETQYF. For the CDR3, the DNA is TGTGCCAGCAGCACCGGAGGGACAGGGGTTCAAGAGACCCAGTACTTC.

V and J are TRBV4-1 and TRBJ1-3; D might be TRBD1 (6 bases). V lost 0 bases and J lost 0, with 15 bases in between. This CDR3 comprises 18 residues. Germline V CDR1 and CDR2: MGHRA, YSYEKL. CDR3 residues: CASSQDGGKGFSGNTIYF. The CDR3 nucleotides read TGCGCCAGCAGCCAAGATGGGGGCAAGGGTTTCTCTGGAAACACCATATATTTT.

This clone showed up just once. The gene calls are TRBV27 and TRBJ2-7, with D uncertain. The CDR3 runs to 12 residues. With 4 bases removed from V and 0 bases from J, the gap between germline ends came to 4 bases. Germline V CDR1 and CDR2: MNHEY, SMNVEV (reference sequence). The CDR3 here is CASSSTSYEQYF. CDR3 bases: TGTGCCAGCAGTTCCACCTCCTACGAGCAGTACTTC.

The CDR3 bases are TGTGCCAGCAGCGACCCCTCTAGCGGGAGGGCAGACAATGAGCAGTTCTTC. Its translation: CASSDPSSGRADNEQFF. The J gene is TRBJ2-1, the V gene TRBV9; 12 bases line up with TRBD2. The CDR3 is made up of 17 amino acids. The V gene's germline CDR1 is SGDLS and CDR2 YYNGEE. With 3 bases clipped from V and 5 bases from J, the junction kept 9 bases outside the gene matches.

The V gene is TRBV19, the J gene TRBJ1-2; D gene uncertain. CDR1 and CDR2 from the germline V gene are LNHDA and SQIVND (reference sequence). Deletions cut 3 bases from V and 4 bases from J, with 15 bases between. The CDR3 extends over 15 amino acids. The CDR3 nucleotides read TGTGCCAGTAGTATTGGCACTAGATCGAGCTATGGCTACACCTTC. Amino acid sequence: CASSIGTRSSYGYTF.

The chain uses TRBV30 and TRBJ2-3; D remains unclear. The CDR3 is 15 amino acids. V dropped 5 bases and J dropped 0 bases, with 15 bases sitting between them. From germline, CDR1 is GTSNPN and CDR2 SVGIG (reference sequence). The DNA for the CDR3 is TGTGCCTGGGGCATCGGAGTGAGGAGCACAGATACGCAGTATTTT. Translation gives CAWGIGVRSTDTQYF. Complete variable domain (other parts from reference TRBV30 and TRBJ2-3): SQTIHQWPATLVQPVGSPLSLECTVEGTSNPNLYWYRQAAGRGLQLLFYSVGIGQISSEVPQNLSASRPQDRQFILSSKKLLLSDSGFYLCAWGIGVRSTDTQYFGPGTRLTVL.